The 19 T cell receptor beta chains presented below share a single source sample, sequenced in a study of blood T cell repertoires in COVID-19. The protocol was immunoSEQ multiplex PCR, while the TCRdb copy is restricted to in-frame clones and leaves out a portion. The sample carries 61,000 or so clones, 65% to 85% recorded once. The specimen sequenced was peripheral blood. The origin of the receptors is a woman in her seventies with acute or convalescent COVID-19.

V is TRBV5-8 and J is TRBJ2-7, with 9 positions matching TRBD1. This CDR3 comprises 15 residues. V shed 4 bases and J 1 base; nucleotides not matched to a gene: 6. From germline, CDR1 is SGHTS and CDR2 YDEGEE. CDR3 in DNA: TGTGCCAGCAGCCAGGACAGGGGACTGTCCTACGAGCAGTACTTC. Its protein product is CASSQDRGLSYEQYF.

This sequence joins TRBV20-1 and TRBJ2-7, with unresolved D. From germline, CDR1 is DFQATT and CDR2 SNEGSKA (reference sequence). The CDR3 spans 12 residues. Trimming stripped 3 bases from V and 9 bases from J, with 15 bases between. Here the CDR3 reads CSASAAQPGQYF. The CDR3 DNA sequence: TGCAGTGCTAGTGCGGCTCAGCCGGGGCAGTACTTC.

The CDR3 loop reads CASSLGTGVYYGYTF. CDR3 in DNA: TGTGCCAGCAGCTTAGGGACAGGGGTCTACTATGGCTACACCTTC. The V call is TRBV11-2, the J call TRBJ1-2, with 9 bases identical to TRBD1. The junction had 3 bases not matched to a gene; V was cut back by 1 base and J by 3 bases. Germline loops: CDR1 SGHAT, CDR2 FQNNGV. CDR3 length: 15 residues.

The chain uses TRBV30 and TRBJ1-6, with D perhaps TRBD1 (6 bases). The germline CDR1 and CDR2 sequences are GTSNPN and SVGIG (reference sequence). Trimming cost V 0 bases and J 7 bases, with 10 bases left between them. The CDR3 loop spans 14 amino acids. The CDR3 nucleotides are TGTGCCTGGAGTGTTCAACAGGGAAATTCACCCCTCCACTTT. Its protein product is CAWSVQQGNSPLHF.

The V call is TRBV2, the J call TRBJ2-7, with 11 bases that match TRBD1. CDR1 is SNHLY, CDR2 FYNNEI, per germline. The CDR3 spans 15 residues. J gave up 5 bases and V 4 bases, and 7 bases lay outside the gene matches. The CDR3 DNA sequence: TGTGCCAGCAGTGGGTCGGACAGGGGGCTCGACGAGCAGTACTTC. This sequence encodes CASSGSDRGLDEQYF.

The J gene is TRBJ2-1, the V gene TRBV6-6; TRBD1 aligns across 8 bases. V shed 5 bases and J 6 bases; nucleotides not matched to a gene: 6. CDR3 length: 14 amino acids. In germline, CDR1 is MNHNY, CDR2 SVGAGI (reference sequence). The CDR3 here is CASSPGQVLNEQFF. The DNA of the CDR3 is TGTGCCAGCAGTCCGGGACAGGTGCTCAATGAGCAGTTCTTC.

This sequence joins TRBV11-2 and TRBJ2-7; TRBD1 agrees at 7 bases. CDR3 size: 16 residues. J was trimmed by 1 base and V by 5 bases; bases with no gene match: 11. Germline CDR1 reads SGHAT; CDR2 reads FQNNGV. The CDR3: CASSKTGALRSYEQYF. In DNA, the CDR3 is TGTGCCAGCAGCAAAACAGGGGCGTTAAGGTCCTACGAGCAGTACTTC.

V usage is TRBV19 and J usage is TRBJ1-5; perhaps TRBD1 as D (6 bases). Per germline, CDR1 LNHDA and CDR2 SQIVND (reference sequence). CDR3 length: 15 residues. Trimming removed 6 bases from V and 0 bases from J, with 12 bases in between. CDR3 coding DNA: TGTGCCAGTAGCGTGGACAGCAATAGCAATCAGCCCCAGCATTTT. This gives the protein CASSVDSNSNQPQHF. Combining the CDR3 with reference TRBV19 and TRBJ1-5 gives the whole variable domain DGGITQSPKYLFRKEGQNVTLSCEQNLNHDAMYWYRQDPGQGLRLIYYSQIVNDFQKGDIAEGYSVSREKKESFPLTVTSAQKNPTAFYLCASSVDSNSNQPQHFGDGTRLSIL.

The chain has TRBV7-3 and TRBJ2-1; 9 nucleotides line up with TRBD2. The CDR3 covers 15 residues. CDR1 SGHTA and CDR2 FQGTGA come from the germline V gene. The junction had 7 bases not matched to a gene; V was cut back by 5 bases and J by 5 bases. The DNA for the CDR3 is TGTGCCAGCAGCCTGGGACTAGCTCTCGACAATGAGCAGTTCTTC. Translation: CASSLGLALDNEQFF.

The chain has TRBV6-1 and TRBJ2-7; the D gene is possibly TRBD1 (6 bases). CDR1 is MNHNS and CDR2 is SASEGT in the germline V gene. The CDR3 is made up of 15 amino acids. Trimming removed 0 bases from V and 6 bases from J, with 15 bases in between. CDR3 in DNA: TGTGCCAGCAGTGAAGCGGGGGCAGGATTGGGCGAGCAGTACTTC. It yields the protein CASSEAGAGLGEQYF.

The chain employs TRBV4-1 and TRBJ1-6; TRBD1 aligns across 9 bases. With V trimmed by 1 base and J by 7 bases, 2 bases remained unmatched. The germline gives CDR1 MGHRA, CDR2 YSYEKL. CDR3 size: 15 residues. The DNA for the CDR3 is TGCGCCAGCAGCCAAGCAGGGACAGGGAATTCACCCCTCCACTTT. It codes for CASSQAGTGNSPLHF.

The chain carries TRBV10-1 and TRBJ2-3, with 14 nucleotides matching TRBD2. Germline V gives CDR1 WNHNN, CDR2 SYGVQD (reference sequence). V was clipped by 7 bases and J by 3 bases; unmatched bases: 15. The length of the CDR3 is 19 residues. The CDR3 DNA sequence: TGCGCCAGCACCTACCGACTAGCGGGGGGGCGGGTCGAGACAGATACGCAGTATTTT. It yields the protein CASTYRLAGGRVETDTQYF.

The CDR3 loop is CASRGTGPTGELFF. The CDR3 DNA reads TGTGCCAGCAGGGGGACAGGGCCCACCGGGGAGCTGTTTTTT. The chain joins TRBV6-5 to TRBJ2-2, with 9 positions matching TRBD1. CDR3 length: 14 residues. CDR1 is MNHEY and CDR2 is SVGAGI in the germline V gene. With V trimmed by 6 bases and J by 4 bases, 3 bases remained unmatched.

The V call is TRBV4-3, the J call TRBJ2-1, with 10 positions matching TRBD1. V gave up 1 base and J gave up 1 base; unmatched junction bases: 1. The CDR3 is 16 amino acids. Germline CDR1 and CDR2: LGHNA and YSLEER. CDR3 amino acids: CASSQGDRGSYNEQFF. CDR3 DNA sequence: TGCGCCAGCAGCCAAGGGGACAGGGGTTCCTACAATGAGCAGTTCTTC.

This chain joins TRBV6-5 and TRBJ1-2; D unclear. Germline CDR1 reads MNHEY; CDR2 reads SVGAGI. This CDR3 contains 13 residues. The germline V and J ends were trimmed by 5 bases and 4 bases, with 11 bases remaining between them. The chain's CDR3 is CASSRGGGYGYTF. CDR3 in DNA: TGTGCCAGCAGTCGGGGTGGAGGCTATGGCTACACCTTC.

This clone was counted a few times. J is TRBJ2-7 and V is TRBV7-2, with D maybe TRBD2 (6 bases). Germline CDR1 reads SGHTA; CDR2 reads FQGNSA. V lost 0 bases to trimming and J lost 3 bases, with 12 bases between them. The CDR3 covers 15 residues. The CDR3 loop reads CASSLAGGTLYEQYF. The CDR3 DNA reads as TGTGCCAGCAGCTTAGCGGGGGGAACCCTCTACGAGCAGTACTTC.

The rearrangement links TRBV6-2 or TRBV6-3 to TRBJ1-2, with TRBD1 matching 8 bases. CDR3 size: 13 residues. J was trimmed by 8 bases and V by 6 bases; bases with no gene match: 8. Germline lookup yields CDR1 MNHEY and CDR2 SVGEGT. The CDR3 region is CASSLGQGRGYTF. The CDR3 bases are TGTGCCAGCAGCCTAGGACAGGGTAGAGGCTACACCTTC.

This rearrangement joins TRBV19 to TRBJ1-2; perhaps TRBD1 as D (6 bases). Trimming removed 9 bases at V and 2 bases at J, with 19 bases between. Per germline, CDR1 LNHDA and CDR2 SQIVND (reference sequence). The CDR3 covers 15 residues. This CDR3 reads CASHLGGGVNYGYTF. The CDR3 nucleotides read TGTGCCAGCCACCTTGGTGGGGGCGTAAACTATGGCTACACCTTC. Full variable domain (missing parts from reference TRBV19 and TRBJ1-2): DGGITQSPKYLFRKEGQNVTLSCEQNLNHDAMYWYRQDPGQGLRLIYYSQIVNDFQKGDIAEGYSVSREKKESFPLTVTSAQKNPTAFYLCASHLGGGVNYGYTFGSGTRLTVV.

The chain recombines TRBV7-2 with TRBJ2-3; the match to TRBD2 covers 7 bases. The V gene end was trimmed by 2 bases and the J gene end by 2 bases; junction bases not matched to a gene: 7. The V gene's germline CDR1 is SGHTA and CDR2 FQGNSA. This CDR3 has 16 residues. CDR3 DNA: TGTGCCAGCAGCTTATTCGGTGGGGGGGACACAGATACGCAGTATTTT. It codes for CASSLFGGGDTDTQYF.